This TCR beta chain emerged from a study of PD-1 blockade in classical Hodgkin lymphoma. Points from the study as a whole: Possibly reflecting disease activity or prior therapy, repertoire differences have causes that remain undefined. Diminished baseline TCR diversity has been reported in newly diagnosed patients relative to healthy donors.

Time point indicated: newly diagnosed, previously untreated cHL patient sample. The CDR3 is made up of 14 amino acids. The V gene end was trimmed by 5 bases and the J gene end by 4 bases; junction bases not matched to a gene: 5. The germline gives CDR1 SEHNR, CDR2 FQNEAQ (reference sequence). About this clone itself: Its antigen is not known.

The repertoire was sequenced with immunoSEQ multiplex PCR; TCRdb's copy has only in-frame clones and lacks some. The table shows some 27,000 clones, with approximately 91% occurring only once. The chain is built from TRBV7-9 and TRBJ2-5; 9 nucleotides agree with TRBD1. The sample taken for sequencing was peripheral blood mononuclear cells (PBMCs). The receptor's source is a human donor with classical Hodgkin lymphoma. The CDR3: CASSPQGARETQYF. The CDR3 nucleotides read TGTGCCAGCAGCCCACAGGGGGCTCGAGAGACCCAGTACTTC.